These T cell receptor beta chains were read from a single sample in a study of blood T cell repertoires in COVID-19. Profiling relied on immunoSEQ multiplex PCR, and the TCRdb table lists in-frame clones only, not all of them. The table has over 65,000 clones, roughly 89% seen once. Material: peripheral blood. These receptors were obtained from a man in his fifties or sixties with active COVID-19. The CDR3 runs from the conserved cysteine through the conserved F or W. Fields, in order: clone size, J gene, CDR3 length, V gene, D gene, CDR3 protein, CDR3 DNA. The D gene is left open where the match is weak. Expanded clones get a size class; other rows say once, few or many, or leave the size out.

- TRBJ2-5 13 TRBV6-5 TRBD2 CASSRLAGETQYF TGTGCCAGCAGCCGACTAGCAGGGGAGACCCAGTACTTC
- TRBJ1-2 13 TRBV6-5 - CASSTDPNYGYTF TGTGCCAGCAGTACAGACCCTAACTATGGCTACACCTTC
- TRBJ1-6 13 TRBV2 TRBD1 CASLRDSGSPLHF TGTGCCAGCCTCCGGGACAGTGGGTCACCCCTCCACTTT
once TRBJ1-1 11 TRBV28 - CASSFLLGAFF TGTGCCAGCAGTTTCCTCCTAGGAGCTTTCTTT
- TRBJ2-7 16 TRBV4-1 TRBD2 CASSQDSLGLTYEQYF TGCGCCAGCAGCCAAGATTCCTTGGGACTAACATACGAGCAGTACTTC
- TRBJ2-5 13 TRBV27 - CASSLRSRETQYF TGTGCCAGCAGTTTACGGTCTAGGGAGACCCAGTACTTC
- TRBJ2-7 12 TRBV20-1 - CSASGGPAEQYF TGCAGTGCTAGTGGGGGGCCCGCAGAGCAGTACTTC
- TRBJ1-5 17 TRBV4-1 - CASSQFPGFSSNQPQHF TGCGCCAGCAGCCAATTTCCGGGGTTTTCGAGCAATCAGCCCCAGCATTTT
once TRBJ2-1 15 TRBV4-1 - CASSQGSGSYNEQFF TGCGCCAGCAGCCAGGGGTCGGGATCTTACAATGAGCAGTTCTTC
- TRBJ1-1 14 TRBV7-9 - CASSLAGAYTEAFF TGTGCCAGCAGCTTAGCGGGGGCGTACACTGAAGCTTTCTTT
- TRBJ2-2 15 TRBV4-2 - CASSQGNLRSGELFF TGTGCCAGCAGCCAAGGCAACCTCCGGTCCGGGGAGCTGTTTTTT
- TRBJ2-5 15 TRBV11-1 - CASSLLSSAGETQYF TGTGCCAGCAGCTTATTATCCTCTGCGGGAGAGACCCAGTACTTC
- TRBJ1-6 14 TRBV15 - CATSRGGVGSPLHF TGTGCCACCAGCAGAGGCGGGGTCGGGTCACCCCTCCACTTT
- TRBJ2-3 16 TRBV6-5 TRBD1 CASSYSSGGSTDTQYF TGTGCCAGCAGTTACTCCTCAGGGGGAAGCACAGATACGCAGTATTTT
- TRBJ1-6 15 TRBV11-3 TRBD1 CASSLNTGGRSPLHF TGTGCCAGCAGCTTAAACACAGGGGGCAGGTCACCCCTCCACTTT
- TRBJ2-1 16 TRBV3-1/TRBV3-2 TRBD2 CASSQDGLAGVSEQFF TGTGCCAGCAGCCAAGATGGGTTAGCGGGAGTTTCTGAGCAGTTCTTC
- TRBJ2-3 16 TRBV19 TRBD2 CASSISTSARTDTQYF TGTGCCAGTAGTATTTCGACTAGCGCGCGCACAGATACGCAGTATTTT
- TRBJ2-5 16 TRBV7-9 - CASSENQGGPQETQYF TGTGCCAGCAGCGAGAACCAAGGGGGTCCCCAAGAGACCCAGTACTTC
- TRBJ2-5 14 TRBV2 TRBD2 CASTLAGIQETQYF TGTGCCAGCACACTAGCGGGAATACAAGAGACCCAGTACTTC
- TRBJ1-2 16 TRBV11-3 TRBD1 CASSSYAGTGDYGYTF TGTGCCAGCAGCTCCTACGCCGGGACAGGGGACTATGGCTACACCTTC
- TRBJ1-1 14 TRBV28 TRBD1 CASSRLGDRGLAFF TGTGCCAGCAGCCGACTGGGGGACAGGGGGCTGGCTTTCTTT
- TRBJ2-3 11 TRBV2 TRBD2 CASQRGDTQYF TGTGCCAGCCAGCGGGGAGATACGCAGTATTTT
once TRBJ2-1 14 TRBV6-5 TRBD1 CASSTRDRQDEQFF TGTGCCAGCAGTACCAGGGACAGGCAGGATGAGCAGTTCTTC